The 14 T cell receptor beta chains below all came from one sample that was sequenced in a study of T cells in Graves' hyperthyroidism and ophthalmopathy. What was amplified from RNA transcripts were TCR beta CDR3 regions. In the first-round RT-PCR of the TCR CDR3, the HTBI primer set was used. One entry per CDR3 protein results from TCRdb running MiXCR on the multiplex PCR reads. This sample has fewer than 600,000 distinct CDR3 sequences, with 13% to 15% found just once. The sequenced sample consisted of blood. Every receptor here comes from a woman aged 18-35 years with Graves' hyperthyroidism.

The chain recombines TRBV13 with TRBJ1-5; D perhaps matches TRBD1 (5 bases). Germline CDR1 PRHDT, CDR2 FYEKMQ (reference sequence). The CDR3 has 14 amino acids. V dropped 0 bases and J dropped 3 bases, with 6 bases sitting between them. The CDR3 DNA is TGTGCCAGCAGCTTAGGGGACAACAATCAGCCCCAGCATTTT. Protein sequence: CASSLGDNNQPQHF.

This clonotype appeared a few times. This chain uses TRBV14 with TRBJ2-1; TRBD2 matches 9 bases. J gave up 8 bases and V 2 bases, and 10 bases lay outside the gene matches. The CDR3 length is 16 residues. Germline CDR1 is SGHDN and CDR2 is FVKESK. CDR3: CASSQKASSGRYEQFF. For the CDR3, the DNA is TGTGCCAGCAGCCAAAAAGCGAGTAGCGGGAGATATGAGCAGTTCTTC.

This clonotype was detected many times. The J gene is TRBJ2-1, the V gene TRBV7-2; 10 bases agree with TRBD2. Germline values: CDR1 SGHTA, CDR2 FQGNSA. The CDR3 extends over 15 amino acids. V gave up 2 bases and J gave up 4 bases; unmatched junction bases: 2. The DNA for the CDR3 is TGTGCCAGCAGCTTACAAGCGGGAGGGTACAATGAGCAGTTCTTC. It translates to CASSLQAGGYNEQFF. Together with reference TRBV7-2 and TRBJ2-1, the CDR3 gives the full variable domain: GAGVSQSPSNKVTEKGKDVELRCDPISGHTALYWYRQSLGQGLEFLIYFQGNSAPDKSGLPSDRFSAERTGGSVSTLTIQRTQQEDSAVYLCASSLQAGGYNEQFFGPGTRLTVL.

This clonotype was recorded at least ten times. This chain joins TRBV12-3 or TRBV12-4 and TRBJ1-4; possibly TRBD1 for D (5 bases). This CDR3 is 14 amino acids long. Trimming shortened V by 6 bases and J by 7 bases, and 15 bases separated the two germline ends. The CDR3 nucleotides are TGTGCCAGCAGACTACAGGTGGGGGGTGAAAAACTGTTTTTT. Amino acid sequence: CASRLQVGGEKLFF.

V is TRBV11-3 and J is TRBJ1-1; tentatively, D is TRBD1 (5 bases). The length of the CDR3 is 16 residues. Germline CDR1 reads SGHNT; CDR2 reads YENEEA. V was pared by 6 bases and J by 1 base, with 18 bases between. CDR3 loop: CASRSEWGSKNTEAFF. DNA for the CDR3: TGTGCCAGCAGATCAGAGTGGGGCAGCAAGAACACTGAAGCTTTCTTT.

The chain has TRBV9 and TRBJ1-2; D remains unclear. The germline V gene encodes CDR1 SGDLS and CDR2 YYNGEE. V gave up 2 bases and J gave up 4 bases, with 12 bases separating them. This CDR3 is 14 amino acids long. The CDR3 DNA reads TGTGCCAGCAGCGTCAGACCCCAAGGCTATGGCTACACCTTC. Its protein product is CASSVRPQGYGYTF.

CDR3 coding DNA: TGTGCCAGCAGCACTCCGACTAGCGGGGTTACCGGGGAGCTGTTTTTT. Its translation is CASSTPTSGVTGELFF. V is TRBV4-2 and J is TRBJ2-2; TRBD2 matches 11 bases. The V gene end was trimmed by 5 bases and the J gene end by 5 bases; junction bases not matched to a gene: 7. Germline V gene data show CDR1 as LGHNA and CDR2 as YNFKEQ. This CDR3 contains 16 residues.

The chain has TRBV6-2 or TRBV6-3 and TRBJ2-1; the D call may be TRBD1 or TRBD2 (7 bases each). CDR3 size: 16 residues. Germline CDR1 MNHEY, CDR2 SVGEGT. The CDR3 reads CGSRGGGGGGYNEQFF. The CDR3 DNA follows: TGTGGGAGCAGGGGGGGGGGGGGGGGGGGGTACAATGAGCAGTTCTTC.

A note on this clonotype: A junction boundary mismatches the germline segment, possibly from a read error. V gene TRBV12-3 or TRBV12-4 combines with J gene TRBJ2-7; D is perhaps TRBD2 (5 bases). The length of the CDR3 is 15 residues. The CDR3 sequence: CASSQELGDSDEQYF. The DNA of the CDR3 is TGTGCCAGCAGCCAAGAACTAGGAGACTCCGACGAGCAGTACTTC.

This clonotype has at least ten counts. This chain uses TRBV12-3 or TRBV12-4 with TRBJ1-5; D is undetermined. The CDR3 spans 15 residues. V was pared by 1 base and J by 9 bases, with 16 bases between. DNA of the CDR3: TGTGCCAGCAGTTTAGAAGAAGTGAGCGTGTCGCCCCAGCATTTT. Protein: CASSLEEVSVSPQHF.

In its sample, this clonotype was seen a few times. The rearrangement joins TRBV10-3 to TRBJ1-1, with a possible D match to TRBD1 (6 bases). Germline CDR1 ENHRY, CDR2 SYGVKD. The CDR3 loop spans 12 amino acids. Trimming cost V 5 bases and J 3 bases, with 7 bases left between them. CDR3 loop: CAISYRDTEAFF. The CDR3, as DNA: TGTGCCATCAGTTACAGGGACACTGAAGCTTTCTTT.

The sample holds a few counts of this clonotype. The V call is TRBV5-1, the J call TRBJ2-3; 7 nucleotides match TRBD2. The CDR3 extends over 14 amino acids. Germline V gene data show CDR1 as SGHRS and CDR2 as YFSETQ. Trimming took 9 bases from V and 7 from J; bases not matched to a gene: 14. CDR3 DNA sequence: TGCGCCACCTCCCCCGGGGGGTTTATGAATACGCAGTATTTT. It codes for CATSPGGFMNTQYF.

About this clonotype: A much more abundant neighbour one base away suggests this may be a read error. The rearrangement joins TRBV6-1 to TRBJ2-6, with D perhaps being TRBD1 or TRBD2 (5 bases each). The CDR3 covers 16 residues. The V end lost 7 bases, the J end lost 0 bases, and 13 bases lay between the germline ends. The germline gives CDR1 MNHNS, CDR2 SASEGT. The CDR3 loop is CASNWDRLSGANVLTF. CDR3 DNA sequence: TGTGCCAGCAACTGGGACCGACTCTCTGGGGCCAACGTCCTGACTTTC.

Of note for this clonotype: A much larger clone lies one base from this, so it may be a read error. V is TRBV11-2 and J is TRBJ1-1, with D unclear. Germline-derived CDR1 and CDR2 are SGHAT and FQNNGV. V was shortened by 4 bases and J by 3 bases, with 12 bases between the two germline ends. This CDR3 region has 14 residues. The CDR3 sequence is CASSSVADDTEAFF. DNA of the CDR3: TGTGCCAGCAGCTCAGTGGCCGACGACACTGAAGCTTTCTTT.